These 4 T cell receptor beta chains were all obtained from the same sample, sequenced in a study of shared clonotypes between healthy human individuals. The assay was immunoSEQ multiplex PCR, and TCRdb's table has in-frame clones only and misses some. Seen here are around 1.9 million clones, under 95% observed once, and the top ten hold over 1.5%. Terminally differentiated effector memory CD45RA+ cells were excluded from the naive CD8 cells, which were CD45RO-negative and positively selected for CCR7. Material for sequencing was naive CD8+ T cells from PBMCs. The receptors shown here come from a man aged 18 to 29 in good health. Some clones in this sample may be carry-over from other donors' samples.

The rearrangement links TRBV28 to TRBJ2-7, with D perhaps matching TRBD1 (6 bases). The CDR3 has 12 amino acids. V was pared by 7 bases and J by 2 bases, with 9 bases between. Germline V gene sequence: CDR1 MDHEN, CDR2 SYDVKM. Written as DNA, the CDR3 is TGTGCCAGCAAGGCAGGGGCCTACGAGCAGTACTTC. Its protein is CASKAGAYEQYF.

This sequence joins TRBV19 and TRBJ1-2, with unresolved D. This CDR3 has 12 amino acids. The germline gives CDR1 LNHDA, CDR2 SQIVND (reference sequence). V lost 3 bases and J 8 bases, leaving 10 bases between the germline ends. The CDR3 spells CASSIGRQGYTF. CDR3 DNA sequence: TGTGCCAGTAGTATCGGACGTCAGGGCTACACCTTC.

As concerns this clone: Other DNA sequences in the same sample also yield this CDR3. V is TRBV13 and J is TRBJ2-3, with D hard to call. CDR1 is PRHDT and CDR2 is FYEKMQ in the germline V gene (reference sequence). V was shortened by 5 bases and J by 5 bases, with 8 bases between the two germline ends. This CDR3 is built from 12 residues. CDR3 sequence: CASSTLGDTQYF. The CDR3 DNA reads TGTGCCAGCAGCACCCTGGGAGATACGCAGTATTTT.

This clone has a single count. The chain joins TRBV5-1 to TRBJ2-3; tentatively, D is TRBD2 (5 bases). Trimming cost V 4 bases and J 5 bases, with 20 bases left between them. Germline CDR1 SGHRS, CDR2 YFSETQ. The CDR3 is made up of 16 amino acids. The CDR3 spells CASSLDLHPAGDTQYF. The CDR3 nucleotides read TGCGCCAGCAGCCTCGACCTCCACCCGGCGGGAGATACGCAGTATTTT.